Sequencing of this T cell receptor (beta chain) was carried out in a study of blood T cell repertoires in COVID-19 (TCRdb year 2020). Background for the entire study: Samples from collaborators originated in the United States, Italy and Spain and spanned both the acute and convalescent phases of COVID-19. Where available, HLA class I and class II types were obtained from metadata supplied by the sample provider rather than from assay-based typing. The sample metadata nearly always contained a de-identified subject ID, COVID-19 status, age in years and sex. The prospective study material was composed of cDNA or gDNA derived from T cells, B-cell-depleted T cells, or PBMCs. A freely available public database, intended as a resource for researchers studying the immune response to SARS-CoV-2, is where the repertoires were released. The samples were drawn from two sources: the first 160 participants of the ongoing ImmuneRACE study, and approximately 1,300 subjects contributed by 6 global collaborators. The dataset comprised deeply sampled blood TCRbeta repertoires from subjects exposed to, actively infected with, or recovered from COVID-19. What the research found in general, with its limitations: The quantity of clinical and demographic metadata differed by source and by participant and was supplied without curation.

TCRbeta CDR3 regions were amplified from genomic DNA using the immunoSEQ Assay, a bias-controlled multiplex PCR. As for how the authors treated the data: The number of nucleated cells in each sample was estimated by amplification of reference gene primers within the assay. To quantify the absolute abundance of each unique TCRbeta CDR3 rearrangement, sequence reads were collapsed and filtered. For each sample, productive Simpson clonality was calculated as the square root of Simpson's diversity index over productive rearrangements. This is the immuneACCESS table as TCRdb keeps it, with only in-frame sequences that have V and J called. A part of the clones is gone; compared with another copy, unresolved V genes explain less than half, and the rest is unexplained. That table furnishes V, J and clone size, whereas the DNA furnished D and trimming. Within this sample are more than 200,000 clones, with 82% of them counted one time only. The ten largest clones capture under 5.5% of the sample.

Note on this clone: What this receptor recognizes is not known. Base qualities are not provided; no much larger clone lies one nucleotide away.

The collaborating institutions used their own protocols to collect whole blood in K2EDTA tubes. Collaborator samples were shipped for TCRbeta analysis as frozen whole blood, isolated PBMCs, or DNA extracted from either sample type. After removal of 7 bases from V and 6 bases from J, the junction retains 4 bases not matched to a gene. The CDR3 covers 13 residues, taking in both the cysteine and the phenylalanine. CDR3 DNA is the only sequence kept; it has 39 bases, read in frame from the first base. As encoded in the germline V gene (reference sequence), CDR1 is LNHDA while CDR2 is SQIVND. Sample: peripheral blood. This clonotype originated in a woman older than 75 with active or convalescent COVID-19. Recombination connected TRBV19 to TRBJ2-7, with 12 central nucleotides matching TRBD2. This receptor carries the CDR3 CASMASGRGEQYF. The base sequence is TGTGCCAGTATGGCTAGCGGGAGGGGCGAGCAGTACTTC.